This TCR beta chain appears in the sequencing data of a study of T cell changes during pregnancy in multiple sclerosis (dated by TCRdb to the late 2010s). Describing the broader study: In women with multiple sclerosis, the researchers looked at how the T cell repertoire shifted as pregnancy progressed.

For this clone: What antigen it recognizes has not been identified. No per-base quality is available; no much larger clone lies one base away.

Library construction relied on the immunoSEQ multiplex PCR assay. The immuneACCESS repertoire file appears here via TCRdb, limited to in-frame rearrangements. These files lack a portion of the clones; in checked studies, under half of the deficit traces to unresolved V genes, and the cause of the others is not known. For this sample the table gives about 68,000 clones, of which roughly nine tenths were detected only once. The ten largest clones represent around 0.9% of the sample. The sequences come from peripheral blood, collected in the second trimester of pregnancy. The sequence came from a female donor with multiple sclerosis, enrolled in a pregnancy study.

The DNA reads TGTGCCAGCAGCTTATTAGCGGGGGGGCTCTTATACAATGAGCAGTTCTTC. It translates as CASSLLAGGLLYNEQFF. Recombination connected TRBV7-2 to TRBJ2-1; 11 central nucleotides agree with TRBD2. Including the terminal cysteine and phenylalanine, the CDR3 comprises 17 residues. Of all the DNA, just the CDR3 is kept, 51 bases in frame from base 1. V loses 2 bases at its end and J loses 4 bases; junction bases beyond the gene matches: 7. The germline V gene encodes CDR1 SGHTA and CDR2 FQGNSA. Extended through the reference TRBV7-2 and TRBJ2-1 proteins, this CDR3 yields the full variable domain: GAGVSQSPSNKVTEKGKDVELRCDPISGHTALYWYRQSLGQGLEFLIYFQGNSAPDKSGLPSDRFSAERTGGSVSTLTIQRTQQEDSAVYLCASSLLAGGLLYNEQFFGPGTRLTVL.